This TCR beta chain was obtained from a study of T-cell memory formation after mild COVID-19. Germline V gene data show CDR1 as LGHNA and CDR2 as YSLEER. The CDR3 extends over 15 amino acids. The ends were cut back, 1 base at V and 0 bases at J, with 9 bases in the middle. Each CDR3 protein is one row after TCRdb ran MiXCR on the 5' RACE reads. The sample carries fewer than 450,000 distinct CDR3 sequences, approximately 25% recorded once. The sequencing sample was made of PBMCs or a T cell subset sorted from them (not recorded which). The chain is built from TRBV4-3 and TRBJ1-2, with D perhaps matching TRBD1 (5 bases). The clonotype comes from an adult woman who had mild COVID-19 (a few samples of this study predate the infection). Cell type and time point are not known. The chain's CDR3 is CASSQGQPPNYGYTF. The CDR3 DNA reads TGCGCCAGCAGCCAAGGACAGCCACCTAACTATGGCTACACCTTC.